The 20 T cell receptor beta chains presented below share a single source sample, sequenced in a study of shared clonotypes between healthy human individuals. This table comes from immunoSEQ multiplex PCR, and its TCRdb copy is limited to in-frame clones, with some not included. The table has more than 900,000 clones, approximately 80% seen once. Input material: memory CD4+ T cells from PBMCs. The sample's subset: CD45RA-negative fraction. The origin of the receptors is a man between 18 and 29 years old in good health. Some clones in this sample may be carry-over from other donors' samples.

Notes on this clone: Other nucleotide sequences in the sample specify the same CDR3. The chain links TRBV5-1 to TRBJ1-2, with 7 bases lining up with TRBD1. There are 13 residues in the CDR3. Unmatched junction bases numbered 5, after V lost 4 bases and J lost 5 bases. Germline CDR1 reads SGHRS; CDR2 reads YFSETQ. Written as DNA, the CDR3 is TGCGCCAGCAGCACCGGACAGGAATATGGCTACACCTTC. It is translated as CASSTGQEYGYTF.

The chain employs TRBV27 and TRBJ2-3, with 7 bases lining up with TRBD2. Germline-derived CDR1 and CDR2 are MNHEY and SMNVEV (reference sequence). Trimming took 6 bases from V and 1 from J; bases not matched to a gene: 16. The CDR3 length is 18 residues. The chain's CDR3 is CASSRWGYRGDGTDTQYF. DNA of the CDR3: TGTGCCAGCAGCCGATGGGGGTACCGGGGGGATGGCACAGATACGCAGTATTTT.

The V call is TRBV5-1, the J call TRBJ2-7, with 10 bases identical to TRBD2. The V segment lost 0 bases and the J segment 7 bases; nucleotides outside the gene matches: 7. Germline assignment: CDR1 SGHRS and CDR2 YFSETQ. CDR3 length: 15 amino acids. The CDR3 spells CASSLGLAGVREQYF. The CDR3 coding sequence is TGCGCCAGCAGCTTGGGTCTAGCGGGAGTGAGGGAGCAGTACTTC. The whole variable domain, remainder taken from reference TRBV5-1 and TRBJ2-7, is KAGVTQTPRYLIKTRGQQVTLSCSPISGHRSVSWYQQTPGQGLQFLFEYFSETQRNKGNFPGRFSGRQFSNSRSEMNVSTLELGDSALYLCASSLGLAGVREQYFGPGTRLTVT.

In the case of this clone: Additional DNA sequences in this sample encode the identical CDR3. The chain has TRBV7-9 and TRBJ1-1, with unresolved D. Deletions cut 3 bases from V and 3 bases from J, with 8 bases between. Germline values: CDR1 SEHNR, CDR2 FQNEAQ (reference sequence). The CDR3 runs to 13 residues. The CDR3: CASSFVGDTEAFF. As DNA, the CDR3 is TGTGCCAGCAGCTTTGTCGGGGACACTGAAGCTTTCTTT.

The chain combines TRBV27 with TRBJ2-1, with 13 bases aligning to TRBD2. V shed 6 bases and J 5 bases; nucleotides not matched to a gene: 4. Germline CDR1 and CDR2: MNHEY and SMNVEV (reference sequence). The CDR3 consists of 15 residues. The CDR3 DNA reads TGTGCCAGCAGACGACTAGCGGGAGGACACAATGAGCAGTTCTTC. It is translated as CASRRLAGGHNEQFF.

Worth noting for this clone: A read error may be the cause here, since a much bigger clone is one base away. The chain uses TRBV10-2 and TRBJ2-7; D gene uncertain. The CDR3 has 11 amino acids. Trimming took 6 bases from V and 2 from J, leaving 5 bases between them. CDR1 is WSHSY, CDR2 SAAADI, per germline. The CDR3 reads CASSETYEQYF. DNA of the CDR3: TGCGCCAGCAGCGAGACCTACGAGCAGTACTTC.

The rearrangement joins TRBV4-2 to TRBJ1-4; perhaps TRBD1 as D (5 bases). This CDR3 has 11 residues. Trimming pared 8 bases from V and 6 bases from J, leaving 7 bases between. The germline V gene has CDR1 LGHNA and CDR2 YNFKEQ. CDR3 nucleotides: TGTGCCAGCCTAGGGGATGAAAAACTGTTTTTT. Its protein product is CASLGDEKLFF.

This clone came up a few times. The chain links TRBV28 to TRBJ1-2; no definite D call. The CDR3 consists of 12 residues. CDR1 and CDR2 (germline): MDHEN, SYDVKM. Trimming left V 6 bases short and J 4 bases short, with 9 bases between. This CDR3 reads CASRDSSYGYTF. Here the CDR3 DNA reads TGTGCCAGCAGGGACTCGTCCTATGGCTACACCTTC.

The rearrangement links TRBV19 to TRBJ2-5; the D is unclear. The CDR3 spans 14 residues. V was cut by 1 base and J by 5 bases, with 11 bases left in between. The V gene's germline CDR1 is LNHDA and CDR2 SQIVND (reference sequence). Here the CDR3 DNA reads TGTGCCAGTAGTATAGTTTTACAGATGGAGACCCAGTACTTC. It specifies CASSIVLQMETQYF.

This clone was detected once. J is TRBJ2-4 and V is TRBV2, with 7 bases matching TRBD2. The CDR3 runs 18 residues. Germline trimming cut 4 bases from V and 1 base from J; bases unmatched to any gene: 13. The V gene's germline CDR1 is SNHLY and CDR2 FYNNEI. The CDR3 DNA sequence: TGTGCCAGCAGTGTCGATGGTGGGGCGGGAGTCGCCAAAAACATTCAGTACTTC. Translation: CASSVDGGAGVAKNIQYF.

This clone appeared a few times. This chain connects TRBV7-3 to TRBJ1-4; 9 bases fit TRBD1. Germline assignment: CDR1 SGHTA and CDR2 FQGTGA. V lost 3 bases, J lost 5 bases, and 1 base stayed unmatched. This CDR3 contains 14 residues. The CDR3 here is CASSLGQGNEKLFF. In nucleotides, the CDR3 is TGTGCCAGCAGCTTGGGACAGGGAAATGAAAAACTGTTTTTT.

The rearrangement joins TRBV5-1 to TRBJ2-1; 8 bases fit TRBD2. The germline gives CDR1 SGHRS, CDR2 YFSETQ. The CDR3 extends over 15 amino acids. Losses at the gene ends were 4 bases for V and 7 bases for J; bases not matched to a gene: 10. The CDR3 nucleotides read TGCGCCAGCAGCCCAGACGGACTAGCTATGAATGAGCAGTTCTTC. This codes for CASSPDGLAMNEQFF.

V is TRBV7-9 and J is TRBJ1-1; D is possibly TRBD1 (6 bases). V was cut by 0 bases and J by 4 bases, with 9 bases left in between. There are 14 residues in the CDR3. CDR1 and CDR2 from the germline V gene are SEHNR and FQNEAQ (reference sequence). The CDR3 protein is CASSLADRGTEAFF. CDR3 in DNA: TGTGCCAGCAGCTTAGCGGACAGAGGCACTGAAGCTTTCTTT.

This clone has more than one count but fewer than ten. The chain is built from TRBV2 and TRBJ2-7; D is perhaps TRBD1 or TRBD2 (6 bases each). Germline V lookup: CDR1 SNHLY, CDR2 FYNNEI. The V gene lost 6 bases and the J gene lost 5 bases, with 11 bases spanning the gap. The CDR3 runs 12 residues. In DNA form, the CDR3 reads TGTGCCAGCAGCACGGGGGCCCACGAGCAGTACTTC. Protein sequence: CASSTGAHEQYF.

The chain has TRBV15 and TRBJ2-3, with D perhaps matching TRBD2 (5 bases). Per the germline V gene, CDR1 is LNHNV and CDR2 is YYDKDF (reference sequence). This CDR3 comprises 19 residues. Deletions cut 3 bases from V and 0 bases from J, with 22 bases between. CDR3 DNA sequence: TGTGCCACCAGCAGGAAATTGTATGAGCGGACCCGTAGCACAGATACGCAGTATTTT. It yields the protein CATSRKLYERTRSTDTQYF.

V is TRBV18 and J is TRBJ2-5; D is undetermined. The ends were cut back, 4 bases at V and 7 bases at J, with 7 bases in the middle. Germline V gene lookup returns CDR1 KGHSH and CDR2 LQKENI. The CDR3 contains 11 residues. CDR3 sequence (DNA): TGTGCCAGCTCACGCGAAGGGACCCAGTACTTC. Translation gives CASSREGTQYF. Drawing the rest from reference TRBV18 and TRBJ2-5, the complete variable domain is NAGVMQNPRHLVRRRGQEARLRCSPMKGHSHVYWYRQLPEEGLKFMVYLQKENIIDESGMPKERFSAEFPKEGPSILRIQQVVRGDSAAYFCASSREGTQYFGPGTRLLVL.

This clone was seen a few times. The rearrangement links TRBV7-9 to TRBJ2-3; the D call may be TRBD1 or TRBD2 (5 bases each). CDR1 is SEHNR, CDR2 FQNEAQ, per germline (reference sequence). V lost 6 bases to trimming and J lost 3 bases, with 22 bases between them. The CDR3 contains 17 residues. The DNA for the CDR3 is TGTGCCAGCAGTCCAACACCGCAGGGACCCGTGACAGATACGCAGTATTTT. Protein sequence: CASSPTPQGPVTDTQYF.

About this clone itself: A much larger clone differs by one base, so this may be a read error. The same CDR3 is also encoded by other DNA sequences in this sample. The V gene is TRBV10-3, the J gene TRBJ2-7; 14 nucleotides match TRBD2. Germline V gene sequence: CDR1 ENHRY, CDR2 SYGVKD. This CDR3 is 18 amino acids long. V lost 10 bases to trimming and J lost 4 bases; unmatched junction nucleotides: 18. Here the CDR3 reads CATTKTSGRAGSVYEQYF. In DNA, the CDR3 is TGTGCCACCACCAAGACTAGCGGGAGGGCCGGTTCGGTATACGAGCAGTACTTC.

To note about this clone: The sample holds other DNA sequences that translate to the same CDR3. The rearrangement links TRBV5-1 to TRBJ2-7; D gene ambiguous. The V and J ends lost 3 bases and 2 bases respectively, with 6 bases between them. The V gene's germline CDR1 is SGHRS and CDR2 YFSETQ. The length of the CDR3 is 12 residues. The CDR3 here is CASSSQTYEQYF. The DNA for the CDR3 is TGCGCCAGCAGCTCCCAAACCTACGAGCAGTACTTC.

A word on this clone: Distinct nucleotide sequences in the sample also encode this CDR3. The rearrangement uses TRBV7-3 and TRBJ2-3; D is perhaps TRBD2 (5 bases). Trimming took 2 bases from V and 4 from J, leaving 10 bases between them. CDR1 is SGHTA and CDR2 is FQGTGA in the germline V gene. This CDR3 contains 14 residues. The CDR3 bases are TGTGCCAGCAGCTTAGGGCTAGCCTCAGATACGCAGTATTTT. It codes for CASSLGLASDTQYF.